The present entry profiles one T cell receptor beta chain with its context. TCRdb's copy holds only in-frame clones and misses some; the assay was immunoSEQ multiplex PCR. Altogether tens of thousands of clones are present, 80% to 90% being singletons, with the ten largest covering roughly 2%. This CDR3 has 12 residues. Trimming pared 0 bases from V and 3 bases from J, leaving 3 bases between. In germline, CDR1 is SGHDT, CDR2 YYEEEE. The data originate from a study of tumor-infiltrating lymphocytes in localized non-small cell lung cancer. V and J are TRBV5-6 and TRBJ2-5; D uncertain. Material: lung tumor tissue. The sequence was obtained from a human donor with non-small cell lung cancer. DNA of the CDR3: TGTGCCAGCAGCTTGGCCAAAGAGACCCAGTACTTC. Translated, it gives CASSLAKETQYF.